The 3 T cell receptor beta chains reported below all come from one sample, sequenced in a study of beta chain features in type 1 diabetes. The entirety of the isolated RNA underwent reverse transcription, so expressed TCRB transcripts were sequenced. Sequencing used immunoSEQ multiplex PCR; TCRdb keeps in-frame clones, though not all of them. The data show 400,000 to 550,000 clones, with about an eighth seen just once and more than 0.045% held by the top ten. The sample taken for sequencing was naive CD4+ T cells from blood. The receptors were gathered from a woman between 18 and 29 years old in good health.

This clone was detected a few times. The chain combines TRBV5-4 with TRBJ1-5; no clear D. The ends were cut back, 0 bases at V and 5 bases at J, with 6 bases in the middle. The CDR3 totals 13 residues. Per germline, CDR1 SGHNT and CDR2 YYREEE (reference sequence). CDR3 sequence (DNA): TGTGCCAGCAGCTTGGACAGAGATCAGCCCCAGCATTTT. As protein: CASSLDRDQPQHF.

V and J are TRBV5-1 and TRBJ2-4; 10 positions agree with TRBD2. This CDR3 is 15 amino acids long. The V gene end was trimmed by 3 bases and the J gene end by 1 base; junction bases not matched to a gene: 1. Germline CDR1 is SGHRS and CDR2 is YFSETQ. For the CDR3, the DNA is TGCGCCAGCAGCTCGACTAGCGGGGCCAAAAACATTCAGTACTTC. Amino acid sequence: CASSSTSGAKNIQYF.

The CDR3 sequence is CASSDNSLGTDTQYF. DNA of the CDR3: TGTGCCAGCAGTGATAATTCGCTAGGCACAGATACGCAGTATTTT. The J gene is TRBJ2-3, the V gene TRBV2; D call uncertain. The germline CDR1 and CDR2 sequences are SNHLY and FYNNEI. The CDR3 length is 15 residues. Trimming shortened V by 3 bases and J by 1 base, and 11 bases separated the two germline ends.